The entry below describes one T cell receptor beta chain. Its antigen is unknown. This entry comes from a study of T-cell memory formation after mild COVID-19. As for the study in general: For the most part, TCR clusters were specific to one donor.

Study-level points and caveats: What remained unconfirmed was the SARS-CoV-2 specificity of second-wave clones peaking on day 37. CD8+ contracting clones occupied EMRA, while CD4+ ones occupied mainly CM and EM. There was a balanced CD4/CD8 profile in clones contracting day 15 to 85, and later expanders leaned CD4+.

MiXCR was run by TCRdb on the 5' RACE reads, yielding one entry per CDR3 protein. The sample lists 400,000 to 450,000 distinct CDR3 sequences; 18% were seen once. Material for sequencing was PBMCs or a T cell subset sorted from them (not recorded which). The receptor comes from a man between 18 and 29 years old who had mild COVID-19 (a few samples of this study predate the infection). Cell type and time point are not known.

CDR3 bases: TGTGCCAGCAGCTTGGGACGGAGGGGGAGCACTGAAGCTTTCTTT. Its translation is CASSLGRRGSTEAFF. The chain has TRBV7-3 and TRBJ1-1; TRBD1 is a possible D gene (6 bases). Trimming pared 3 bases from V and 4 bases from J, leaving 15 bases between. Germline CDR1 SGHTA, CDR2 FQGTGA. This CDR3 contains 15 residues.